This T cell receptor beta chain was captured in a study of blood T cell repertoires in COVID-19. About the research overall: Acute and convalescent COVID-19 specimens originated in the United States, Italy and Spain. From T cells, B-cell-depleted T cells, or PBMCs came the material, which was cDNA or gDNA.

The junction had 4 bases not matched to a gene; V was cut back by 4 bases and J by 10 bases. Germline V gene data show CDR1 as SGHTA and CDR2 as FQGTGA. The CDR3 consists of 14 residues. As originally analysed: Amplification of reference gene primers provided the estimated nucleated cell counts. Clones were sequenced by immunoSEQ multiplex PCR, and TCRdb holds only the in-frame ones, with some missing. That table supplies the V and J calls and clone size; D and trimming were determined from the DNA. The sample has more than 95,000 clones, 85% seen once. The source of this sequence is a woman of 80 years or more with COVID-19, enrolled during active disease. V is TRBV7-3 and J is TRBJ2-1; 13 bases are a match to TRBD2. The material sequenced was peripheral blood. The CDR3, as DNA: TGTGCCAGCAGCTCGGGACTAGCGGGAAAGGAGCAGTTCTTC. As protein: CASSSGLAGKEQFF.